These 16 T cell receptor beta chains were all obtained from the same sample, sequenced in a study of radiotherapy plus CTLA-4 blockade in lung cancer. Profiled with immunoSEQ multiplex PCR; TCRdb holds only in-frame clones, not every one. Among some 48,000 clones listed, 70% to 90% were seen once. Sample: peripheral blood, taken from a patient treated with radiotherapy plus ipilimumab. The receptors derive from a human donor with non-small cell lung cancer that progressed on radiotherapy plus ipilimumab. Some clones in this sample may be carry-over from other donors' samples.

This chain joins TRBV27 and TRBJ1-6; D gene ambiguous. Germline CDR1 and CDR2: MNHEY and SMNVEV (reference sequence). CDR3 size: 13 residues. V lost 6 bases, J lost 10 bases, and 13 bases lay in between. The CDR3 loop reads CASSRTTTSPLHF. The CDR3, as DNA: TGTGCCAGCAGCCGAACCACTACCTCACCCCTCCACTTT.

V gene TRBV7-2 combines with J gene TRBJ2-5, with 13 bases matching TRBD2. Gene TRBJ2-7 matches the end of the DNA better, so the J call may be wrong. Germline CDR1 and CDR2: SGHTA and FQGNSA. The CDR3 is 15 residues long. CDR3 in DNA: TGTGCCAGCAGCCTTAGACTAGCGGGGGGATACGAGCAGTACTTC. This gives the protein CASSLRLAGGYEQYF.

The chain couples TRBV5-5 to TRBJ2-5; D gene unclear. CDR3 size: 15 residues. Germline CDR1 and CDR2: SGHKS and YYEKEE (reference sequence). V was cut by 1 base and J by 4 bases, with 14 bases left in between. CDR3 DNA sequence: TGTGCCAGCAGCTTGAGCACGTTTTCAAGAGAGACCCAGTACTTC. Translating gives CASSLSTFSRETQYF.

This clone was counted between two and nine times. The same CDR3 arises from other DNA sequences in this sample as well. The rearrangement links TRBV27 to TRBJ1-5, with D unresolved. Trimming pared 8 bases from V and 4 bases from J, leaving 9 bases between. Germline CDR1 reads MNHEY; CDR2 reads SMNVEV (reference sequence). The CDR3 spans 12 residues. The CDR3 coding sequence is TGTGCCAGCCGAACGGGAAATCAGCCCCAGCATTTT. Protein: CASRTGNQPQHF.

In DNA form, the CDR3 reads TGTGCCAGCAGCTATTGGGGTTCAGGGGTTTTGCGTGAGCAGTTCTTC. Its translation is CASSYWGSGVLREQFF. The chain has TRBV5-6 and TRBJ2-1; D is perhaps TRBD1 (6 bases). The ends were cut back, 3 bases at V and 9 bases at J, with 22 bases in the middle. This CDR3 region has 16 residues. Per the germline V gene, CDR1 is SGHDT and CDR2 is YYEEEE.

The chain uses TRBV5-1 and TRBJ1-2; 7 bases map to TRBD1. V was clipped by 5 bases and J by 8 bases; unmatched bases: 18. The germline gives CDR1 SGHRS, CDR2 YFSETQ. The CDR3 is 16 amino acids. Here the CDR3 DNA reads TGCGCCAGCAGAGTCGCACAGGGGAATCAACCCTCAGGCTACACCTTC. Encoded protein: CASRVAQGNQPSGYTF.

The chain is built from TRBV7-2 and TRBJ2-5, with 10 bases matching TRBD2. The CDR3 has 17 residues. The junction had 15 bases not matched to a gene; V was cut back by 4 bases and J by 7 bases. From germline, CDR1 is SGHTA and CDR2 FQGNSA. CDR3 region: CASSSMGGASGRGTQYF. The CDR3 DNA reads TGTGCCAGCAGCTCGATGGGGGGGGCTAGCGGGAGAGGGACCCAGTACTTC.

The CDR3 loop is CASSLGSGNYGYTF. The CDR3 nucleotides read TGTGCCAGCAGCTTGGGATCGGGGAACTATGGCTACACCTTC. V is TRBV5-6 and J is TRBJ1-2, with D unclear. This CDR3 spans 14 amino acids. CDR1 is SGHDT and CDR2 is YYEEEE in the germline V gene. Trimming removed 0 bases from V and 2 bases from J, with 8 bases in between.

This clone was counted between two and nine times. V is TRBV6-4 and J is TRBJ1-1; D uncertain. Germline CDR1 is MRHNA and CDR2 is SNTAGT. V was cut by 7 bases and J by 1 base, with 10 bases left in between. The CDR3 runs to 13 residues. The CDR3 DNA reads TGTGCCAGCAAGCTATCAGGGAACACTGAAGCTTTCTTT. This encodes CASKLSGNTEAFF.

Concerning this clone: The same CDR3 also results from other DNA sequences found in this sample. This chain uses TRBV6-1 with TRBJ2-2, with 10 bases identical to TRBD1. The germline V gene has CDR1 MNHNS and CDR2 SASEGT. J lost 6 bases, V lost 6 bases, and 1 base had no gene match. CDR3 length: 13 amino acids. CDR3 DNA sequence: TGTGCCAGCAGGACAGGGGGCTCCGGGGAGCTGTTTTTT. Translated: CASRTGGSGELFF.

The V call is TRBV27, the J call TRBJ2-7, with TRBD1 matching 9 bases. After removal of 4 bases from V and 6 bases from J, the junction contained 7 bases not matched to a gene. The CDR3 contains 14 residues. Germline CDR1 is MNHEY and CDR2 is SMNVEV (reference sequence). This CDR3 is CASSYRDRDGEQYF. As DNA, the CDR3 is TGTGCCAGCAGTTACCGGGACAGGGACGGCGAGCAGTACTTC.

A single count supports this clone. This chain links TRBV19 with TRBJ2-1; 10 bases line up with TRBD2. The CDR3 contains 15 residues. The germline gives CDR1 LNHDA, CDR2 SQIVND (reference sequence). V gave up 3 bases and J gave up 4 bases; unmatched junction bases: 3. As DNA, the CDR3 is TGTGCCAGTAGTATTGGTAGCGGGGGGTACAATGAGCAGTTCTTC. Translation gives CASSIGSGGYNEQFF.

This chain joins TRBV27 and TRBJ2-1, with 7 bases fitting TRBD2. Germline V gives CDR1 MNHEY, CDR2 SMNVEV (reference sequence). V lost 2 bases to trimming and J lost 3 bases; unmatched junction nucleotides: 4. The CDR3 length is 15 residues. DNA of the CDR3: TGTGCCAGCAGTTTAAATGGCGGGAGCTACAATGAGCAGTTCTTC. Amino acid sequence: CASSLNGGSYNEQFF.

The chain recombines TRBV5-6 with TRBJ2-1; D gene ambiguous. The germline gives CDR1 SGHDT, CDR2 YYEEEE. This CDR3 comprises 15 residues. Between the trimmed V and J ends, which lost 1 base and 0 bases, there was a span of 8 bases. CDR3 sequence (DNA): TGTGCCAGCAGCTTGACTGGTAGCTCCTACAATGAGCAGTTCTTC. It is translated as CASSLTGSSYNEQFF.

V gene TRBV5-1 combines with J gene TRBJ1-1; D is undetermined. The germline CDR1 and CDR2 sequences are SGHRS and YFSETQ. Between the trimmed V and J ends, which lost 4 bases and 0 bases, there was a span of 16 bases. The CDR3 sequence is 16 residues long. The CDR3 sequence: CASSRVVLTLNTEAFF. In DNA, the CDR3 is TGCGCCAGCAGCCGGGTCGTGCTAACCCTGAACACTGAAGCTTTCTTT.

The chain couples TRBV9 to TRBJ1-3; 9 bases align to TRBD1. J gave up 3 bases and V 4 bases, and 11 bases lay outside the gene matches. This CDR3 region has 17 residues. Germline V CDR1 and CDR2: SGDLS, YYNGEE. The CDR3, as DNA: TGTGCCAGCAGCACGCCAAAGGGACAGGGTTTTGGAAACACCATATATTTT. It is translated as CASSTPKGQGFGNTIYF.